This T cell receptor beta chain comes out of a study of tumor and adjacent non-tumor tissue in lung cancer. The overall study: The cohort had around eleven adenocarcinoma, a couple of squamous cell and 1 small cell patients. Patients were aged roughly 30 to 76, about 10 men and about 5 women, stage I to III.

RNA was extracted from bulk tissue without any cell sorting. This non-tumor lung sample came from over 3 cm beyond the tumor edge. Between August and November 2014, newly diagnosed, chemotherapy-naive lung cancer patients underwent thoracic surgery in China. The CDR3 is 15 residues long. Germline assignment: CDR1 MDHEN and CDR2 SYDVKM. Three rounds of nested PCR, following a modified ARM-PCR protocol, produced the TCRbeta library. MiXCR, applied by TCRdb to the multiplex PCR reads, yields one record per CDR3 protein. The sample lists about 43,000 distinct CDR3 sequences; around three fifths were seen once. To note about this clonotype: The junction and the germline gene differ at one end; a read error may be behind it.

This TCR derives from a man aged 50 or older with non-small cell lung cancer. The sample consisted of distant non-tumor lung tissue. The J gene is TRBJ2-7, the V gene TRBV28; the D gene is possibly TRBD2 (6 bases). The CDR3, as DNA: TGTACCAGCGGCGGAGGGGCCAGCAGTTCCTACGAGCAGTACTTC. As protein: CTSGGGASSSYEQYF.